A single sample gave rise to the 24 T cell receptor beta chains below, sequenced in a study of T cell clonotyping in hematopoietic cell transplantation. The data were produced by immunoSEQ multiplex PCR, yet TCRdb's version contains in-frame clones alone and is incomplete. The table records over 15,000 clones, around nine tenths of them present only once. Specimen: peripheral blood mononuclear cells. The source is a man aged 35 to 55 in good health. Some clones in this sample may be carry-over from other donors' samples.

The chain carries TRBV2 and TRBJ2-5; D is uncertain. Germline V CDR1 and CDR2: SNHLY, FYNNEI. V was shortened by 10 bases and J by 4 bases, with 10 bases between the two germline ends. The CDR3 loop spans 11 amino acids. This chain's CDR3 is CATAQGETQYF. The CDR3 region has the DNA TGTGCCACCGCACAAGGAGAGACCCAGTACTTC.

This sequence joins TRBV4-3 and TRBJ2-7; TRBD2 agrees at 10 bases. The CDR3 consists of 15 residues. The V and J ends lost 2 bases and 4 bases, in that order; junction bases with no gene match: 5. Germline CDR1 and CDR2: LGHNA and YSLEER. CDR3 sequence reads: CASSQSSGSTYEQYF. The CDR3 DNA reads as TGCGCCAGCAGCCAATCTAGCGGGAGCACGTACGAGCAGTACTTC.

The chain has TRBV30 and TRBJ2-5; a possible D gene is TRBD1 (6 bases). The CDR3 contains 16 residues. In germline, CDR1 is GTSNPN, CDR2 SVGIG (reference sequence). V was pared by 1 base and J by 5 bases, with 20 bases between. CDR3 amino acids: CAWSGPSGQPGETQYF. In DNA form, the CDR3 reads TGTGCCTGGAGTGGGCCCTCGGGACAACCTGGGGAGACCCAGTACTTC.

This chain connects TRBV6-5 to TRBJ1-1, with D tentatively TRBD1 (6 bases). Germline CDR1 MNHEY, CDR2 SVGAGI. V was clipped by 7 bases and J by 6 bases, with 18 bases between them. The CDR3 covers 14 residues. Written as DNA, the CDR3 is TGTGCCAGCACCTATGGGCCCCAGGGGTCTGAAGCTTTCTTT. This sequence encodes CASTYGPQGSEAFF.

This clone occurred a few times. This rearrangement joins TRBV4-2 to TRBJ1-4, with 8 positions matching TRBD1. The junction had 7 bases not matched to a gene; V was cut back by 3 bases and J by 4 bases. This CDR3 has 16 amino acids. Germline CDR1 LGHNA, CDR2 YNFKEQ. In DNA, the CDR3 is TGTGCCAGCAGCCACGAACCCGGGACAGGTAATGAAAAACTGTTTTTT. Its protein product is CASSHEPGTGNEKLFF.

The chain has TRBV30 and TRBJ1-2, with 7 bases identical to TRBD1. The CDR3 runs to 12 residues. With 7 bases clipped from V and 4 bases from J, the junction kept 6 bases outside the gene matches. Germline V gene data show CDR1 as GTSNPN and CDR2 as SVGIG (reference sequence). This CDR3 reads CALAGTAYGYTF. The CDR3 DNA follows: TGTGCCTTGGCCGGGACAGCCTATGGCTACACCTTC.

The rearrangement links TRBV10-1 to TRBJ2-3, with D unclear. The CDR3 contains 12 residues. The germline V gene has CDR1 WNHNN and CDR2 SYGVQD (reference sequence). Trimming left V 5 bases short and J 5 bases short, with 8 bases between. CDR3 nucleotide sequence: TGCGCCAGCAGTAGGGAAGTAGATACGCAGTATTTT. It is translated as CASSREVDTQYF.

This chain connects TRBV6-1 to TRBJ2-2, with D unresolved. The CDR3 totals 14 residues. V lost 0 bases and J lost 6, with 8 bases in between. Germline V CDR1 and CDR2: MNHNS, SASEGT. DNA of the CDR3: TGTGCCAGCAGTGAAGCGATGGGCGCCGGGGAGCTGTTTTTT. Translation: CASSEAMGAGELFF.

This clone came up a few times. This chain connects TRBV4-3 to TRBJ1-1; 8 nucleotides align to TRBD1. V lost 0 bases, J lost 7 bases, and 4 bases stayed unmatched. The CDR3 runs to 14 residues. CDR1 is LGHNA and CDR2 is YSLEER in the germline V gene. The CDR3: CASSQDAGQDEAFF. CDR3 nucleotide sequence: TGCGCCAGCAGCCAAGATGCGGGACAGGATGAAGCTTTCTTT.

This clone was seen a single time. This chain joins TRBV7-2 and TRBJ2-3; weak D call: TRBD1 (5 bases). Trimming cost V 5 bases and J 8 bases, with 17 bases left between them. Germline V CDR1 and CDR2: SGHTA, FQGNSA. This CDR3 contains 14 residues. This chain's CDR3 is CASSLITGQGTQYF. The CDR3 coding sequence is TGTGCCAGCAGCCTCATCACGGGTCAGGGTACGCAGTATTTT.

The chain uses TRBV23-1 and TRBJ1-6; D may be TRBD1 (5 bases). TRBV23-1 is labeled an ORF, and its function is uncertain. V lost 3 bases, J lost 9 bases, and 12 bases lay in between. CDR3 length: 14 amino acids. In nucleotides, the CDR3 is TGCGCCAGCAGTCAGGGGCAGTTTGGTTCACCCCTCCACTTT. Translation gives CASSQGQFGSPLHF.

V usage is TRBV27 and J usage is TRBJ1-5; unclear D gene. This CDR3 comprises 13 residues. Germline CDR1 reads MNHEY; CDR2 reads SMNVEV (reference sequence). V was trimmed by 3 bases and J by 2 bases, leaving 5 bases between them. The CDR3 nucleotides read TGTGCCAGCAGTTTGACCCGCAATCAGCCCCAGCATTTT. It codes for CASSLTRNQPQHF.

The rearrangement uses TRBV14 and TRBJ1-1; TRBD1 agrees at 8 bases. Per germline, CDR1 SGHDN and CDR2 FVKESK. The CDR3 runs to 15 residues. V dropped 1 base and J dropped 6; count of bases not matched to a gene: 7. CDR3 sequence (DNA): TGTGCCAGCAGCCAAGCCGGACAGGGAGGCGCTGAAGCTTTCTTT. The encoded protein is CASSQAGQGGAEAFF.

This clone was found once. The chain employs TRBV28 and TRBJ2-5, with a weak D call TRBD1 (5 bases). The CDR3 length is 14 residues. Germline CDR1 reads MDHEN; CDR2 reads SYDVKM. Between the trimmed V and J ends, which lost 3 bases and 4 bases, there was a span of 12 bases. CDR3 in amino acids: CASSFNQGVETQYF. DNA of the CDR3: TGTGCCAGCAGTTTCAATCAGGGTGTAGAGACCCAGTACTTC.

The chain couples TRBV30 to TRBJ2-1; TRBD2 aligns across 12 bases. V lost 4 bases, J lost 2 bases, and 12 bases stayed unmatched. CDR3 length equals 18 residues. Germline V CDR1 and CDR2: GTSNPN, SVGIG (reference sequence). The chain's CDR3 is CAWKSLAGGPVAYNEQFF. CDR3 coding DNA: TGTGCCTGGAAAAGTCTAGCGGGAGGGCCCGTGGCCTACAATGAGCAGTTCTTC.

V is TRBV13 and J is TRBJ2-3, with TRBD2 matching over 10 bases. Germline V gene data show CDR1 as PRHDT and CDR2 as FYEKMQ (reference sequence). CDR3 length equals 15 residues. V lost 5 bases to trimming and J lost 6 bases; unmatched junction nucleotides: 8. CDR3 nucleotide sequence: TGTGCCAGCAGCCGGAGCGGGGGGGCCCAGGATACGCAGTATTTT. Its translation: CASSRSGGAQDTQYF.

The rearrangement uses TRBV6-5 and TRBJ2-5; 13 nucleotides agree with TRBD2. Germline assignment: CDR1 MNHEY and CDR2 SVGAGI. V lost 4 bases, J lost 5 bases, and 4 bases stayed unmatched. The CDR3 loop spans 15 amino acids. The CDR3 DNA reads as TGTGCCAGCAGTTCCGGACTAGCGGGGGTCGAGACCCAGTACTTC. Its protein product is CASSSGLAGVETQYF.

The rearrangement uses TRBV4-3 and TRBJ2-2, with D hard to call. The germline V gene has CDR1 LGHNA and CDR2 YSLEER. V shed 0 bases and J shed 0 bases, with 11 bases lying between them. The CDR3 sequence is 17 residues long. CDR3 nucleotide sequence: TGCGCCAGCAGCCAAGACTGGGCGTATCCGAACACCGGGGAGCTGTTTTTT. Its translation is CASSQDWAYPNTGELFF.

The chain carries TRBV7-9 and TRBJ2-7; D not resolved. CDR3 length equals 14 residues. Trimming shortened V by 7 bases and J by 3 bases, and 16 bases separated the two germline ends. Germline V CDR1 and CDR2: SEHNR, FQNEAQ (reference sequence). CDR3 nucleotide sequence: TGTGCCAGCACGGGTAGGTCTGGGGACTACGAGCAGTACTTC. Its translation: CASTGRSGDYEQYF.

This rearrangement joins TRBV5-4 to TRBJ2-2; perhaps TRBD1 as D (5 bases). Trimming shortened V by 4 bases and J by 0 bases, and 10 bases separated the two germline ends. The length of the CDR3 is 15 residues. Germline CDR1 reads SGHNT; CDR2 reads YYREEE (reference sequence). The DNA for the CDR3 is TGTGCCAGCAGCGAGACAGAGTCGAACACCGGGGAGCTGTTTTTT. This sequence encodes CASSETESNTGELFF.

This rearrangement joins TRBV7-2 to TRBJ2-3; D remains ambiguous. V dropped 5 bases and J dropped 3 bases, with 9 bases sitting between them. The CDR3 is 13 residues long. Looked up from germline, CDR1 is SGHTA and CDR2 is FQGNSA. The CDR3 DNA follows: TGTGCCAGCAGCCCGAAAGAAACAGATACGCAGTATTTT. Its protein product is CASSPKETDTQYF.

This chain connects TRBV9 to TRBJ2-3, with no clear D. Germline CDR1 SGDLS, CDR2 YYNGEE. The CDR3 loop spans 15 amino acids. Trimming removed 0 bases from V and 0 bases from J, with 8 bases in between. CDR3 in amino acids: CASSVVATSTDTQYF. In nucleotides, the CDR3 is TGTGCCAGCAGCGTAGTCGCGACTAGCACAGATACGCAGTATTTT. The full variable domain, completed using reference TRBV9 and TRBJ2-3, is DSGVTQTPKHLITATGQRVTLRCSPRSGDLSVYWYQQSLDQGLQFLIQYYNGEERAKGNILERFSAQQFPDLHSELNLSSLELGDSALYFCASSVVATSTDTQYFGPGTRLTVL.

This clone has more than one count but fewer than ten. Other DNA sequences in the sample encode the same CDR3. The V gene is TRBV7-3, the J gene TRBJ2-1; D tentatively fits TRBD1 or TRBD2 (6 bases each). Germline lookup yields CDR1 SGHTA and CDR2 FQGTGA. This CDR3 has 12 amino acids. Trimming left V 8 bases short and J 8 bases short, with 13 bases between. The CDR3 spells CASSLGGDEQFF. The DNA for the CDR3 is TGTGCCAGCTCCCTCGGGGGCGATGAGCAGTTCTTC.

The V and J genes are TRBV28 and TRBJ2-1; D is perhaps TRBD1 or TRBD2 (6 bases each). Trimming removed 5 bases from V and 8 bases from J, with 16 bases in between. Germline V lookup: CDR1 MDHEN, CDR2 SYDVKM. CDR3 length equals 14 residues. CDR3 in amino acids: CASSPPRRGDEQFF. The CDR3 nucleotides are TGTGCCAGCAGTCCGCCCAGGAGGGGGGATGAGCAGTTCTTC.